One sample yielded the 24 T cell receptor beta chains listed below, sequenced in a study of shared clonotypes between healthy human individuals. CD8 cells classed as naive were CD45RO-negative and positively selected for CCR7, excluding terminally differentiated effector memory CD45RA+ cells. The protocol was immunoSEQ multiplex PCR, while the TCRdb copy is restricted to in-frame clones and leaves out a portion. The sample records hundreds of thousands of clones, roughly 96% being singletons. Sequencing input: naive CD8+ T cells sorted from blood. The receptors were gathered from a woman in her 30s in good health.

V is TRBV2 and J is TRBJ1-1; D uncertain. Trimming cost V 4 bases and J 11 bases, with 14 bases left between them. CDR3 length: 12 amino acids. Germline assignment: CDR1 SNHLY and CDR2 FYNNEI. DNA of the CDR3: TGTGCCAGCAGTGGAGCACACCCTCTGGCTTTCTTT. Translating it yields CASSGAHPLAFF. The full variable domain, in which reference TRBV2 and TRBJ1-1 provide the parts outside the CDR3, is EPEVTQTPSHQVTQMGQEVILRCVPISNHLYFYWYRQILGQKVEFLVSFYNNEISEKSEIFDDQFSVERPDGSNFTLKIRSTKLEDSAMYFCASSGAHPLAFFGQGTRLTVV.

V usage is TRBV5-1 and J usage is TRBJ2-7; D might be TRBD1 (6 bases). The CDR3 runs 12 residues. CDR1 is SGHRS, CDR2 YFSETQ, per germline. V was pared by 4 bases and J by 4 bases, with 9 bases between. CDR3 in DNA: TGCGCCAGCAGCGGAACAGGGTACGAGCAGTACTTC. The encoded protein is CASSGTGYEQYF. Supplemented by reference TRBV5-1 and TRBJ2-7, the full variable domain reads KAGVTQTPRYLIKTRGQQVTLSCSPISGHRSVSWYQQTPGQGLQFLFEYFSETQRNKGNFPGRFSGRQFSNSRSEMNVSTLELGDSALYLCASSGTGYEQYFGPGTRLTVT.

V usage is TRBV28 and J usage is TRBJ2-7, with a possible D match to TRBD2 (6 bases). Germline values: CDR1 MDHEN, CDR2 SYDVKM. V was pared by 2 bases and J by 2 bases, with 10 bases between. The length of the CDR3 is 14 residues. CDR3 sequence reads: CASSLRRDPYEQYF. The CDR3 DNA reads TGTGCCAGCAGTTTAAGGCGGGACCCCTACGAGCAGTACTTC.

The rearrangement links TRBV6-5 to TRBJ2-7; D could derive from TRBD1 or TRBD2 (6 bases each). Trimming removed 6 bases at V and 4 bases at J, with 19 bases between. The CDR3 contains 15 residues. The germline gives CDR1 MNHEY, CDR2 SVGAGI. For the CDR3, the DNA is TGTGCCAGCAGAACCGACGCGGGACATCCTTACGAGCAGTACTTC. Translation gives CASRTDAGHPYEQYF.

The CDR3: CASSPDGLWGHNQPQHF. CDR3 nucleotide sequence: TGTGCCAGCAGCCCTGATGGGTTGTGGGGGCACAATCAGCCCCAGCATTTT. The rearrangement links TRBV5-8 to TRBJ1-5, with D possibly matching TRBD1 (6 bases). Trimming left V 4 bases short and J 3 bases short, with 20 bases between. Germline CDR1 reads SGHTS; CDR2 reads YDEGEE. The CDR3 is made up of 17 amino acids.

The chain couples TRBV19 to TRBJ1-1; D gene ambiguous. Looked up from germline, CDR1 is LNHDA and CDR2 is SQIVND (reference sequence). The CDR3 runs 14 residues. Trimming removed 0 bases at V and 1 base at J, with 6 bases between. CDR3 amino acids: CASSIDGRNTEAFF. CDR3 nucleotides: TGTGCCAGTAGTATAGATGGGAGGAACACTGAAGCTTTCTTT.

A single count supports this clone. The rearrangement joins TRBV5-8 to TRBJ1-5; 9 nucleotides agree with TRBD1. The CDR3 covers 15 residues. Germline V gives CDR1 SGHTS, CDR2 YDEGEE. Trimming removed 3 bases from V and 1 base from J; junction bases left unmatched: 2. CDR3 sequence: CASSSTGGSNQPQHF. The CDR3 DNA sequence: TGTGCCAGCAGCTCGACAGGGGGAAGCAATCAGCCCCAGCATTTT.

The chain couples TRBV7-8 to TRBJ2-7; D unresolved. The CDR3 consists of 15 residues. CDR1 is SGHVS, CDR2 FQNEAQ, per germline. Trimming removed 1 base from V and 4 bases from J, with 14 bases in between. The CDR3 DNA reads TGTGCCAGCAGCTTAGATCCAGGAATAGTATACGAGCAGTACTTC. Protein: CASSLDPGIVYEQYF.

V gene TRBV7-6 combines with J gene TRBJ1-4; D remains ambiguous. The CDR3 is 14 amino acids. In germline, CDR1 is SGHVS, CDR2 FNYEAQ. V gave up 3 bases and J gave up 7 bases, with 12 bases separating them. The CDR3 DNA reads as TGTGCCAGCAGCTTGAACCCTCGGGGTGAAAAACTGTTTTTT. As protein: CASSLNPRGEKLFF.

With regard to this clone: The same CDR3 is also encoded by other DNA sequences in this sample. The chain carries TRBV27 and TRBJ2-1; possibly TRBD2 for D (5 bases). CDR1 and CDR2 (germline): MNHEY, SMNVEV (reference sequence). The V gene lost 6 bases and the J gene lost 2 bases, with 14 bases spanning the gap. The CDR3 contains 15 residues. This CDR3 reads CASSPTSGTYNEQFF. CDR3 sequence (DNA): TGTGCCAGCAGCCCCACGAGCGGAACCTACAATGAGCAGTTCTTC.

The V and J genes are TRBV7-6 and TRBJ1-1; D is ambiguous. Trimming cost V 2 bases and J 0 bases, with 7 bases left between them. Germline CDR1 is SGHVS and CDR2 is FNYEAQ. CDR3 length equals 14 residues. CDR3 amino acids: CASSLNRVNTEAFF. The CDR3 nucleotides are TGTGCCAGCAGCTTAAACAGAGTGAACACTGAAGCTTTCTTT.

This clone is a singleton in its sample. In DNA, the CDR3 is TGCGCCAGCAGTGAGCCCACTAGCGGGAGTTTCTACGAGCAGTACTTC. Amino acid sequence: CASSEPTSGSFYEQYF. V gene TRBV10-2 combines with J gene TRBJ2-7, with 11 bases matching TRBD2. Trimming removed 2 bases from V and 3 bases from J; junction bases left unmatched: 6. The germline gives CDR1 WSHSY, CDR2 SAAADI. This CDR3 has 16 amino acids.

This clone was seen only once. This sequence joins TRBV2 and TRBJ1-5; D unresolved. The CDR3 consists of 14 residues. The V and J ends lost 8 bases and 0 bases respectively, with 11 bases between them. Per the germline V gene, CDR1 is SNHLY and CDR2 is FYNNEI. The CDR3 region is CASSRLPSNQPQHF. The CDR3 DNA is TGTGCCAGCTCGAGACTTCCTAGCAATCAGCCCCAGCATTTT.

This clone was picked up a small number of times. Other DNA sequences within the sample encode an identical CDR3. The V gene is TRBV29-1, the J gene TRBJ2-7; no definite D call. CDR3 length: 11 residues. Germline CDR1 is SQVTM and CDR2 is ANQGSEA. With 7 bases removed from V and 0 bases from J, the gap between germline ends came to 7 bases. Written as DNA, the CDR3 is TGCAGCGCTACGGACTCCTACGAGCAGTACTTC. Amino acid sequence: CSATDSYEQYF.

The chain has TRBV6-5 and TRBJ2-1, with 9 nucleotides matching TRBD2. Germline CDR1 and CDR2: MNHEY and SVGAGI. There are 15 residues in the CDR3. J gave up 3 bases and V 4 bases, and 4 bases lay outside the gene matches. In nucleotides, the CDR3 is TGTGCCAGCAGTTCCGGGACTAGCTTCTACAATGAGCAGTTCTTC. Protein: CASSSGTSFYNEQFF.

The chain is built from TRBV4-1 and TRBJ2-5; 9 bases align to TRBD2. The germline CDR1 and CDR2 sequences are MGHRA and YSYEKL. J was trimmed by 1 base and V by 0 bases; bases with no gene match: 6. This CDR3 is 17 amino acids long. CDR3 residues: CASSQDWLAGTQETQYF. The CDR3 region has the DNA TGCGCCAGCAGCCAAGATTGGCTAGCGGGAACCCAAGAGACCCAGTACTTC.

The chain joins TRBV27 to TRBJ1-2; the D is unclear. CDR3 size: 11 residues. The germline V gene has CDR1 MNHEY and CDR2 SMNVEV (reference sequence). Deletions cut 8 bases from V and 8 bases from J, with 12 bases between. The CDR3, as DNA: TGTGCCAGCCTCTACATGGGGGGCTACACCTTC. Encoded protein: CASLYMGGYTF.

The rearrangement uses TRBV7-8 and TRBJ2-2, with D perhaps being TRBD1 or TRBD2 (6 bases each). The CDR3 spans 14 residues. Trimming left V 1 base short and J 6 bases short, with 9 bases between. Germline CDR1 reads SGHVS; CDR2 reads FQNEAQ. The CDR3 DNA follows: TGTGCCAGCAGCTTAGTGGGGGGCCCCGGGGAGCTGTTTTTT. This sequence encodes CASSLVGGPGELFF.

The chain uses TRBV7-2 and TRBJ2-7; 9 bases align to TRBD2. V dropped 5 bases and J dropped 4; count of bases not matched to a gene: 21. In germline, CDR1 is SGHTA, CDR2 FQGNSA. The CDR3 extends over 19 amino acids. The CDR3 DNA is TGTGCCAGCAGCCTCACTATACGTTTTAGCGGGAGAGTTCCTTACGAGCAGTACTTC. Its protein product is CASSLTIRFSGRVPYEQYF.

This sequence joins TRBV19 and TRBJ1-4; TRBD1 might be the D (6 bases). The CDR3 extends over 15 amino acids. Between the trimmed V and J ends, which lost 3 bases and 10 bases, there was a span of 18 bases. Germline V gives CDR1 LNHDA, CDR2 SQIVND (reference sequence). The CDR3 DNA reads TGTGCCAGTAGTATGATACAGGGTGGGATCGGAAAACTGTTTTTT. Its protein product is CASSMIQGGIGKLFF.

The chain carries TRBV6-1 and TRBJ2-7; the D is unclear. V was pared by 4 bases and J by 4 bases, with 5 bases between. This CDR3 spans 11 amino acids. Germline V lookup: CDR1 MNHNS, CDR2 SASEGT. The DNA for the CDR3 is TGTGCCAGCAGTGGCTTGTACGAGCAGTACTTC. Translated: CASSGLYEQYF.

This rearrangement joins TRBV11-1 to TRBJ2-7; a possible D gene is TRBD2 (6 bases). This CDR3 has 14 residues. Germline assignment: CDR1 SGHAT and CDR2 FQDESV (reference sequence). V gave up 1 base and J gave up 3 bases, with 10 bases separating them. Here the CDR3 reads CASSLVLGGYEQYF. The CDR3 DNA is TGTGCCAGCAGCTTAGTTTTGGGGGGCTACGAGCAGTACTTC.

The gene calls are TRBV5-5 and TRBJ1-1; D unresolved. The CDR3 sequence is 13 residues long. V shed 0 bases and J shed 2 bases, with 5 bases lying between them. Germline V CDR1 and CDR2: SGHKS, YYEKEE (reference sequence). This CDR3 is CASSLGDNTEAFF. CDR3 nucleotide sequence: TGTGCCAGCAGCTTGGGCGATAACACTGAAGCTTTCTTT.

This rearrangement joins TRBV28 to TRBJ1-1; D remains ambiguous. CDR3 size: 14 residues. Deletions cut 5 bases from V and 1 base from J, with 11 bases between. CDR1 is MDHEN, CDR2 SYDVKM, per germline. The CDR3: CASSEPHRNTEAFF. The CDR3 nucleotides read TGTGCCAGCAGTGAACCTCACAGGAACACTGAAGCTTTCTTT.